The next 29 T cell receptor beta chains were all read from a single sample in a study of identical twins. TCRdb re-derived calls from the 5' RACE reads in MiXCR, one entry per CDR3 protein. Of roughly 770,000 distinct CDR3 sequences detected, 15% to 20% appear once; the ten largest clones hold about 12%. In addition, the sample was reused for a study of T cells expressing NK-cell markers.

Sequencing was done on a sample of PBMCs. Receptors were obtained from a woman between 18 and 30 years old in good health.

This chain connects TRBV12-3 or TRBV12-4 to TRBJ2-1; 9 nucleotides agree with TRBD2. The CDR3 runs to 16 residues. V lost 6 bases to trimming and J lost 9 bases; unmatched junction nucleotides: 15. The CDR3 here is CASRRPGLAARSEQFF. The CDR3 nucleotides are TGTGCCAGCAGAAGGCCGGGACTAGCTGCACGGAGTGAGCAGTTCTTC.

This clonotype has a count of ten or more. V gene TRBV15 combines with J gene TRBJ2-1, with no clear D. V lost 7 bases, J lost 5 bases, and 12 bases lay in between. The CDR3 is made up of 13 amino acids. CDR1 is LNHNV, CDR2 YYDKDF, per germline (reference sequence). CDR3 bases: TGTGCCACCACTCTGGGGTGGGACAATGAGCAGTTCTTC. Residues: CATTLGWDNEQFF.

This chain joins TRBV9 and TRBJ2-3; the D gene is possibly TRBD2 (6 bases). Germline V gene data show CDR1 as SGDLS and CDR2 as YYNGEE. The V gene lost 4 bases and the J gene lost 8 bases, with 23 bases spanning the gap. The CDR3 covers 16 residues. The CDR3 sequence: CASSPLGTRTGGTQYF. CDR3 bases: TGTGCCAGCAGCCCACTAGGGACCCGGACCGGGGGTACGCAGTATTTT.

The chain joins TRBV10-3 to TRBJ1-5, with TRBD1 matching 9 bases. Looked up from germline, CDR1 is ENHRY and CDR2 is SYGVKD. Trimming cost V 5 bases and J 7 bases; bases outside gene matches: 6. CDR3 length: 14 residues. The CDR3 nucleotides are TGTGCCATCAGTAAGGGACAGGGAGGACAGCCCCAGCATTTT. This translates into CAISKGQGGQPQHF.

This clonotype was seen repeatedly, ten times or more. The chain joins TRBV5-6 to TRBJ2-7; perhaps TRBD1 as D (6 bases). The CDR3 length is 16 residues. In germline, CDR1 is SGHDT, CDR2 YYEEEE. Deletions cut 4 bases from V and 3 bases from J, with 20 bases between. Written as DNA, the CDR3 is TGTGCCAGCAGCCTGTCAACCTACAGGGAACTCTACGAGCAGTACTTC. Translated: CASSLSTYRELYEQYF.

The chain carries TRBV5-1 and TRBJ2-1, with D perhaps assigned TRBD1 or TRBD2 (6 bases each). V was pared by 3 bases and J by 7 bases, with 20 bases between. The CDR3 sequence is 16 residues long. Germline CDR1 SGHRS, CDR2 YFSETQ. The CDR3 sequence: CASSYGGTGRLNEQFF. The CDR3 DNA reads TGCGCCAGCAGCTATGGGGGTACAGGGAGGTTGAATGAGCAGTTCTTC.

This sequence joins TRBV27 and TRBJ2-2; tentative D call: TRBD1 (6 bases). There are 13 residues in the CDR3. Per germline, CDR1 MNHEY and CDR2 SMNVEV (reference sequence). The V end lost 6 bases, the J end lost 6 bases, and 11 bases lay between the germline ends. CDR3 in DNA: TGTGCCAGCAGCACAGGGTGGGCCGGGGAGCTGTTTTTT. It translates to CASSTGWAGELFF.

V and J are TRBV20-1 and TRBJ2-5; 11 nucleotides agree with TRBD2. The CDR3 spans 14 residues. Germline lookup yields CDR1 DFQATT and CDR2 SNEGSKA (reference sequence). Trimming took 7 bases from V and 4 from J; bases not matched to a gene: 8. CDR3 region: CSGGLTSGIETQYF. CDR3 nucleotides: TGCAGTGGAGGCCTGACTAGCGGGATAGAGACCCAGTACTTC.

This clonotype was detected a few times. CDR3 protein: CASSASGGSPLHF. DNA of the CDR3: TGTGCCAGCAGTGCGTCTGGGGGTTCACCCCTCCACTTT. The V and J genes are TRBV12-3 or TRBV12-4 and TRBJ1-6, with TRBD1 as a possible D gene (5 bases). CDR3 length: 13 residues. V lost 5 bases to trimming and J lost 9 bases, with 11 bases between them.

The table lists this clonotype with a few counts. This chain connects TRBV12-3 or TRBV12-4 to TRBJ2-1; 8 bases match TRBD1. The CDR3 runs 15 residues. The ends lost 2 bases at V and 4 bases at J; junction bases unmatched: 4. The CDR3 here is CASSLRTGLYNEQFF. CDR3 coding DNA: TGTGCCAGCAGTTTAAGGACAGGGTTATACAATGAGCAGTTCTTC.

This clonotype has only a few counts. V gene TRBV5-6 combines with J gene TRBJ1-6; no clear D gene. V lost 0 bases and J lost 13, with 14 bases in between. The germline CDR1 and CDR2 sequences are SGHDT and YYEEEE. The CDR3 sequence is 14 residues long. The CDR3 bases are TGTGCCAGCAGCTTGGGGCGCGGTCCGGGCCCCCTCCACTTT. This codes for CASSLGRGPGPLHF.

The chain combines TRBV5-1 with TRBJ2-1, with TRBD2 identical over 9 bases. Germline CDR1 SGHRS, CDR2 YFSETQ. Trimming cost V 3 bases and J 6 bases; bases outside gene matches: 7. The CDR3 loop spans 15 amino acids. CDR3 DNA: TGCGCCAGCAGCTCACTAGCGGGTACGTCCAATGAGCAGTTCTTC. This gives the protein CASSSLAGTSNEQFF.

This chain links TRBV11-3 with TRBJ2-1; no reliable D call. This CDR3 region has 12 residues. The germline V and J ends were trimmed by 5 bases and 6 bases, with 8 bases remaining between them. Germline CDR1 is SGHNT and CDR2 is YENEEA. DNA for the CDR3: TGTGCCAGCAGCACTCAATTCAATGAGCAGTTCTTC. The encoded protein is CASSTQFNEQFF. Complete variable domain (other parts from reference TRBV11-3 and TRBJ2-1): EAGVVQSPRYKIIEKKQPVAFWCNPISGHNTLYWYLQNLGQGPELLIRYENEEAVDDSQLPKDRFSAERLKGVDSTLKIQPAELGDSAVYLCASSTQFNEQFFGPGTRLTVL.

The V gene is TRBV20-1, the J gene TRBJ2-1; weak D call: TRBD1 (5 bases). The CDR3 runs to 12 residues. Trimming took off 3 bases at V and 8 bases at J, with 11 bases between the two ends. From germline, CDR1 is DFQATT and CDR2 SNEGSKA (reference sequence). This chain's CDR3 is CSASLKGYEQFF. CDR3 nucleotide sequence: TGCAGTGCTAGTCTGAAGGGGTATGAGCAGTTCTTC.

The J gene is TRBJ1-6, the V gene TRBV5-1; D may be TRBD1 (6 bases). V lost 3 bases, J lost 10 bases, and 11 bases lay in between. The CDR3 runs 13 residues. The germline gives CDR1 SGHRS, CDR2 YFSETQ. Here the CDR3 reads CASSWTVDSPLHF. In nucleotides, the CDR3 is TGCGCCAGCAGCTGGACAGTCGACTCACCCCTCCACTTT.

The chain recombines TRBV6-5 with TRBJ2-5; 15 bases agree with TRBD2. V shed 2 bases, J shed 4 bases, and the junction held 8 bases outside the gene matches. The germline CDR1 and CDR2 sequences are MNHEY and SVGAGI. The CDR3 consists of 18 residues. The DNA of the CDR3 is TGTGCCAGCAGTTACGGGACTAGCGGGGGGACTAGGAGAGAGACCCAGTACTTC. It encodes CASSYGTSGGTRRETQYF.

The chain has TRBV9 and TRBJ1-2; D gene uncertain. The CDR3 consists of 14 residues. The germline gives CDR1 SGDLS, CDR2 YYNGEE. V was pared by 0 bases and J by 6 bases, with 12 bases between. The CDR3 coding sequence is TGTGCCAGCAGCGTAGACAGCTCCCAGGATGGCTACACCTTC. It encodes CASSVDSSQDGYTF.

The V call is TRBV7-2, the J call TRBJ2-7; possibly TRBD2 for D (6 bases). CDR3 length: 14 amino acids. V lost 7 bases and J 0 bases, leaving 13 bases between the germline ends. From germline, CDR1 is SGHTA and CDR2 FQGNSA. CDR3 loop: CASMAGPYSYEQYF. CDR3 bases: TGTGCCAGCATGGCGGGACCCTACTCCTACGAGCAGTACTTC. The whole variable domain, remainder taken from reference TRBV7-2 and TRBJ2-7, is GAGVSQSPSNKVTEKGKDVELRCDPISGHTALYWYRQSLGQGLEFLIYFQGNSAPDKSGLPSDRFSAERTGGSVSTLTIQRTQQEDSAVYLCASMAGPYSYEQYFGPGTRLTVT.

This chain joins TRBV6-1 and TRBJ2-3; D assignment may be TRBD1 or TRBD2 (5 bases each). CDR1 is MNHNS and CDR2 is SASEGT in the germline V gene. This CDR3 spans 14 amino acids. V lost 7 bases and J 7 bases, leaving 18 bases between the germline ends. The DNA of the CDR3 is TGTGCCAGCATCCCCGCCCCGGGACCCAATACGCAGTATTTT. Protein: CASIPAPGPNTQYF.

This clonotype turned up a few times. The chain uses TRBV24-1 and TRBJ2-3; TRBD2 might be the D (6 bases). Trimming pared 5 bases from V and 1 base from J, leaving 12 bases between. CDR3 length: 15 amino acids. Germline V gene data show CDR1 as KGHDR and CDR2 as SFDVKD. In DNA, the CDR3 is TGTGCCACCAGTGGAAGCGGCGGGGGCACAGATACGCAGTATTTT. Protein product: CATSGSGGGTDTQYF.

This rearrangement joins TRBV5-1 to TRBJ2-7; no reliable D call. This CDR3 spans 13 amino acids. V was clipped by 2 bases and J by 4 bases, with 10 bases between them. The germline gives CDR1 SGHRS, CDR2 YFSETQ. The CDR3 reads CASSFNGLYEQYF. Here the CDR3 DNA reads TGCGCCAGCAGCTTCAACGGGCTGTACGAGCAGTACTTC.

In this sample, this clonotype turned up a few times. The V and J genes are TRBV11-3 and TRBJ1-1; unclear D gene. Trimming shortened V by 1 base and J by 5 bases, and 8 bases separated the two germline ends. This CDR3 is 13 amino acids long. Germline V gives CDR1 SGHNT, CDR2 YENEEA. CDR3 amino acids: CASSLVRETEAFF. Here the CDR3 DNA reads TGTGCCAGCAGCTTAGTTAGGGAAACTGAAGCTTTCTTT.

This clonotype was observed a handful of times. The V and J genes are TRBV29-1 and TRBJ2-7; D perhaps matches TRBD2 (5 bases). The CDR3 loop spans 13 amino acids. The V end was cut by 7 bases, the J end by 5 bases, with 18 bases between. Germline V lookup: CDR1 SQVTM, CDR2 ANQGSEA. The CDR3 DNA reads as TGCAGCGCCACCCGGACGGCTAGCCACGAGCAGTACTTC. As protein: CSATRTASHEQYF.

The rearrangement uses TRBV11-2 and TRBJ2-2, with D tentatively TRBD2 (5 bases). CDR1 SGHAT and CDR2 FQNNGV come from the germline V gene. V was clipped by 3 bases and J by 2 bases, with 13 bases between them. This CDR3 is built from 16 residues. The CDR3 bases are TGTGCCAGCAGCTTGGCCGGACTGGTCAACACCGGGGAGCTGTTTTTT. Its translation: CASSLAGLVNTGELFF.

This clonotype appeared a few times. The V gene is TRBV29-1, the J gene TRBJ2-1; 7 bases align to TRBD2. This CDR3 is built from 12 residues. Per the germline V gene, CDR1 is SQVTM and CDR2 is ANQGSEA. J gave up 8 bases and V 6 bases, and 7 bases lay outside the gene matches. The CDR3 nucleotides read TGCAGCGTGGGAGGGCCCCGAGATGAGCAGTTCTTC. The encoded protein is CSVGGPRDEQFF.

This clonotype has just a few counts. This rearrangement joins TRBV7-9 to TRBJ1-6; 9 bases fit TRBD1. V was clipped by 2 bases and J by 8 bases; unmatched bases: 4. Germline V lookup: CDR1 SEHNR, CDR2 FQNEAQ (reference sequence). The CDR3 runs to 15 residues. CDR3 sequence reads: CASSLLGQGDSPLHF. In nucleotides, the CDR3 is TGTGCCAGCAGCTTATTGGGACAGGGTGATTCACCCCTCCACTTT.

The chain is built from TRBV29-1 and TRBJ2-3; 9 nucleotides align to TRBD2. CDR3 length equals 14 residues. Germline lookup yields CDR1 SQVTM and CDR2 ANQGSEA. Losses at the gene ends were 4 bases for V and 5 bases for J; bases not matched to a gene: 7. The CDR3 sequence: CSVVRGRVRDTQYF. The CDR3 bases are TGCAGCGTTGTGCGCGGGAGGGTGAGAGATACGCAGTATTTT.

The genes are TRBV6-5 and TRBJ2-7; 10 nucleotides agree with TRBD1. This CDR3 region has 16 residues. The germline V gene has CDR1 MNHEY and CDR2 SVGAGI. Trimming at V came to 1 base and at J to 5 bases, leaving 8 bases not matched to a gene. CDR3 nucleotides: TGTGCCAGCAGTTACTACGCACGGGACAGGGGAAACGAGCAGTACTTC. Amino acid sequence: CASSYYARDRGNEQYF.

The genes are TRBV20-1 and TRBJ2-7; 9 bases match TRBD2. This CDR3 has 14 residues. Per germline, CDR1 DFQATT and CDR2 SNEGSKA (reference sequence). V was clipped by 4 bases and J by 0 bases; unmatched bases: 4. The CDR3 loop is CSATSGGSSYEQYF. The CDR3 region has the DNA TGCAGTGCTACCAGCGGGGGGAGCTCCTACGAGCAGTACTTC.